A selection of T cell receptor beta chains follows, all from one sample in a study of spatial heterogeneity in lung cancer. TCRdb recomputed calls from the 5' RACE reads with MiXCR, one row per CDR3 protein. Of tens of thousands of distinct CDR3 sequences detected, approximately 8.2% appear once; the ten largest clones hold 6.9%. The material sequenced was PBMCs, taken at surgery. The source of these receptors is a male donor with early-stage non-small cell lung cancer. The CDR3 runs from the conserved cysteine through the conserved F or W. D genes are given only for firm matches. Clone size is stated in some rows and not others, as once, few, many or a class when expanded.

>TRBJ1-1|many|-|TRBV6-5
TGTGCCAGCAGTCCCCCGTGGGGGTGGACTGAAGCTTTCTTT
CASSPPWGWTEAFF
>TRBJ2-3|few|-|TRBV10-3
TGTGCCATCAGATCGGGCACAGATACGCAGTATTTT
CAIRSGTDTQYF
>TRBJ2-1|few|-|TRBV7-9
TGTGCCAGCAGCTTACGCGGGGGCTTTGAGTACAATGAGCAGTTCTTC
CASSLRGGFEYNEQFF
>TRBJ1-5|many|-|TRBV5-5
TGTGCCAGCAGCTTTACAGGGTCTGGGAATCAGCCCCAGCATTTT
CASSFTGSGNQPQHF
>TRBJ2-1|many|-|TRBV15
TGTGCCACCAGGCAGAGAATGGGTGGCAATGAGCAGTTCTTC
CATRQRMGGNEQFF
>TRBJ1-4|many|-|TRBV12-3/TRBV12-4
TGTGCCAGCAGTCCCCAGAGAGGGGAGGAAAAACTGTTTTTT
CASSPQRGEEKLFF
>TRBJ2-7|medium-sized|-|TRBV28
TGTGCCAGCACCGAGAGTCGGGAGCTCGGCGAGCAGTACTTC
CASTESRELGEQYF
>TRBJ1-1|medium-sized|TRBD1|TRBV6-2/TRBV6-3
TGTGCCATCGGACAGGGCGCTGAAGCTTTCTTT
CAIGQGAEAFF
>TRBJ2-2|-|-|TRBV5-4
TGTGCCAGCAGGGGTGGGGCAGGGAGGAACACCGGGGAGCTGTTTTTT
CASRGGAGRNTGELFF
>TRBJ2-1|few|-|TRBV20-1
TGCAGTGCTAGAGTTAACAGGAGAGATGAGCAGTTCTTC
CSARVNRRDEQFF
>TRBJ2-1|few|TRBD2|TRBV7-9
TGTGCCAGCAGCTTGCTAGCGGGAGAGGTCAATGAGCAGTTCTTC
CASSLLAGEVNEQFF
>TRBJ2-5|many|TRBD2|TRBV19
TGTGCCAGTAGTATGGGGACTAGCCCAGAGACCCAGTACTTC
CASSMGTSPETQYF
>TRBJ2-2|-|-|TRBV6-6
TGTGCCAGCACCCAAGTGCTAAACACCGGGGAGCTGTTTTTT
CASTQVLNTGELFF
>TRBJ2-1|many|-|TRBV9
TGTGCCAGCAGCGTTCACAATGAGCAGTTCTTC
CASSVHNEQFF
>TRBJ2-1|-|TRBD2|TRBV7-9
TGTGCCAGCAGCTTAAGGCTCCTAGCGGGAGCGAGCTCCTACAATGAGCAGTTCTTC
CASSLRLLAGASSYNEQFF
>TRBJ1-2|many|TRBD1|TRBV20-1
TGCAGTGCTGTTCCCGGGACAGGTGGAGGCTACACCTTC
CSAVPGTGGGYTF
>TRBJ2-7|many|-|TRBV5-5
TGTGCCAGCAGCTTCGCAGGGTCCTACGAGCAGTACTTC
CASSFAGSYEQYF
>TRBJ1-2|-|TRBD1|TRBV20-1
TGCAGTGCTAGAGGACAGGGCTTCTATGGCTACACCTTC
CSARGQGFYGYTF
>TRBJ1-1|-|TRBD1|TRBV5-1
TGCGCCAGCAGCGAAGACAGGGCCACTGAAGCTTTCTTT
CASSEDRATEAFF
>TRBJ2-5|many|-|TRBV19
TGTGCCAGTAGTGGGGTCGCTATCTCGGAAGAGACCCAGTACTTC
CASSGVAISEETQYF
>TRBJ2-1|many|TRBD2|TRBV29-1
TGCAGCGTGGAACTAGCGGGGGCCCGAAATGCGCAGTTCTTC
CSVELAGARNAQFF
>TRBJ2-4|many|TRBD2|TRBV6-6
TGTGCCAGCAGTCCTCAGCGGGGGTCCAATGGTAACATTCAGTACTTC
CASSPQRGSNGNIQYF
>TRBJ2-1|few|TRBD2|TRBV15
TGTGCCACCAGCAGAGATCCTCTAGCGGGAGCAGGTGAGCAGTTCTTC
CATSRDPLAGAGEQFF
>TRBJ2-6|few|TRBD1|TRBV6-5
TGTGCCAGCACGGAGACAGGGTACTCTGGGGCCAACGTCCTGACTTTC
CASTETGYSGANVLTF
>TRBJ2-6|few|-|TRBV6-6
TGTGCCAGCAGTTACTCGAAGGAGCAGCCTGGGGCCAACGTCCTGACTTTC
CASSYSKEQPGANVLTF
>TRBJ2-3|few|TRBD2|TRBV2
TGTGCCAGCAGTGAAGGGTTTGGGCTAGCGGCCACAGATACGCAGTATTTT
CASSEGFGLAATDTQYF
>TRBJ2-7|many|TRBD1|TRBV30
TGTGCCTGGAGCGTGTCGGCCAGACAGGGAAGAAGTCAGCAGTACTTC
CAWSVSARQGRSQQYF
>TRBJ1-2|few|-|TRBV20-1
TGCAGTGCTAGAGAAGGGCGTAACTATGGCTACACCTTC
CSAREGRNYGYTF
>TRBJ2-6|many|-|TRBV5-1
TGCGCCAGCAGCTTGCGGGCAAACTCTGGGGCCAACGTCCTGACTTTC
CASSLRANSGANVLTF
>TRBJ1-6|many|TRBD1|TRBV5-8
TGTGCCAGCAGCGAAGGGACAGGAAGCTCCTATAATTCACCCCTCCACTTT
CASSEGTGSSYNSPLHF
>TRBJ2-4|-|-|TRBV30
TGTGCCTGGAACCTTTTCAGGGGTGCAGGAAACATTCAGTACTTC
CAWNLFRGAGNIQYF
>TRBJ2-7|-|-|TRBV20-1
TGCAGTGCTTTTTGGCACGAGCAGTACTTC
CSAFWHEQYF
>TRBJ2-1|few|-|TRBV5-4
TGTGTCAGCAGCTTGCCCCCCCGACAATCGGTCAATGAGCAGTTCTTC
CVSSLPPRQSVNEQFF
>TRBJ2-1|many|TRBD2|TRBV20-1
TGCAGTGCTAGAGATGGAAGCGGGAGGGACAATGAGCAGTTCTTC
CSARDGSGRDNEQFF
>TRBJ1-1|many|TRBD1|TRBV27
TGTGCCAGCAGTTTATATGGACAGGGGATGTCTGAAGCTTTCTTT
CASSLYGQGMSEAFF
>TRBJ2-2|-|-|TRBV7-4
TGTGCCAGCAGCGCCGGGACCAAGAACACCGGGGAGCTGTTTTTT
CASSAGTKNTGELFF
>TRBJ2-7|many|-|TRBV11-2
TGTGCCAGCAGCCCCCAGGGGTACGAGCAGTACTTC
CASSPQGYEQYF
>TRBJ2-7|-|-|TRBV9
TGTGCCAGCAGCCCTCAAACTGGGGACTACGAGCAGTACTTC
CASSPQTGDYEQYF
>TRBJ2-5|many|TRBD1|TRBV9
TGTGCCAGCAGCGTAGTCGACAGGGGAGAGACCCAGTACTTC
CASSVVDRGETQYF
>TRBJ2-1|few|-|TRBV21-1
TGTGCCAGCAGCCCCTACCCCCCAGTTTTCAGCTCCTACAATGAGCAGTTCTTC
CASSPYPPVFSSYNEQFF
>TRBJ2-5|-|TRBD1|TRBV18
TGTGCCAGCTCATATGGGACAGGCCTACGAGAGACCCAGTACTTC
CASSYGTGLRETQYF
>TRBJ2-7|few|-|TRBV29-1
TGCAGCGTTGAGGGGGACCCTACCCCCTACGAGCAGTACTTC
CSVEGDPTPYEQYF
>TRBJ2-7|many|TRBD2|TRBV3-1
TGTGCCAGCAGCCGAGGCCTAGCGGAATCCTACGAGCAGTACTTC
CASSRGLAESYEQYF
>TRBJ2-3|-|-|TRBV29-1
TGCAGCGTTGTTCTAGGGGCCTTTAGCACAGATACGCAGTATTTT
CSVVLGAFSTDTQYF
>TRBJ2-1|-|TRBD2|TRBV19
TGTGCCAGTAGTACCAGACTAGCGGGAGGCTTAGGTGAGCAGTTCTTC
CASSTRLAGGLGEQFF
>TRBJ1-2|few|-|TRBV6-1
TGTGCCAGCACCTTCCACAAACAGGGAGGCGGCTACACCTTC
CASTFHKQGGGYTF
>TRBJ2-1|many|TRBD2|TRBV28
TGTGCCAGCAGTTCTAGCGGGAGCTCCTACAATGAGCAGTTCTTC
CASSSSGSSYNEQFF
>TRBJ1-6|-|TRBD1|TRBV7-9
TGTGCCAGCGGATCCTCCGGGACAGGGGATAATTCACCCCTCCACTTT
CASGSSGTGDNSPLHF
>TRBJ1-1|-|-|TRBV29-1
TGCAGCGTTGAAGATCTTGTCAGAACTTTCTTT
CSVEDLVRTFF
>TRBJ2-5|many|TRBD2|TRBV27
TGTGCCAGCAGAATAGCGGGAGGGAAACAAGAGACCCAGTACTTC
CASRIAGGKQETQYF